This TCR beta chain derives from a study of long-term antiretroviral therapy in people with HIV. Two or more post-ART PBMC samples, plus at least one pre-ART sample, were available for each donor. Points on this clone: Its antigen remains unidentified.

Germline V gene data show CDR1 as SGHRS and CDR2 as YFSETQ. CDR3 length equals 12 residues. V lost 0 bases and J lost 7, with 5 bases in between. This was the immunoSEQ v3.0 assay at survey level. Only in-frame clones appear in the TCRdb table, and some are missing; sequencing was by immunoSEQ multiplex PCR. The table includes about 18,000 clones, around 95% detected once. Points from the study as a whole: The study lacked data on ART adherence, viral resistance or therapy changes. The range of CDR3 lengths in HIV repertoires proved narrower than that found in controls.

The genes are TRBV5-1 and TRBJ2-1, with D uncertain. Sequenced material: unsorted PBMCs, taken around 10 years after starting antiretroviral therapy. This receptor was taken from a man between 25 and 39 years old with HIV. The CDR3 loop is CASSLVANEQFF. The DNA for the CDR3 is TGCGCCAGCAGCTTGGTGGCGAATGAGCAGTTCTTC.